These 8 T cell receptor beta chains were all obtained from the same sample, sequenced in a study of blood T cell repertoires in COVID-19. Method: immunoSEQ multiplex PCR; TCRdb's copy keeps in-frame clones and lacks some. The data hold nearly 110,000 clones, with 80% to 85% observed a single time. Sample: peripheral blood. Receptor source: a human donor in a cohort sampled during active COVID-19.

This chain links TRBV25-1 with TRBJ2-1, with 7 bases fitting TRBD1. There are 13 residues in the CDR3. From germline, CDR1 is MGHDK and CDR2 SYGVNS. J lost 5 bases, V lost 5 bases, and 3 bases had no gene match. The CDR3 region has the DNA TGTGCCAGCAGTATCGACAGGGACAATGAGCAGTTCTTC. It yields the protein CASSIDRDNEQFF.

The rearrangement uses TRBV4-1 and TRBJ2-2, with TRBD1 identical over 7 bases. Germline loops: CDR1 MGHRA, CDR2 YSYEKL. After removal of 5 bases from V and 1 base from J, the junction contained 4 bases not matched to a gene. The CDR3 length is 15 residues. DNA of the CDR3: TGCGCCAGCAGCGGGAGACAGGGGAACACCGGGGAGCTGTTTTTT. It yields the protein CASSGRQGNTGELFF.

The chain combines TRBV3-1 (or the pseudogene TRBV3-2) with TRBJ1-2; 9 bases fit TRBD1. The CDR3 totals 14 residues. The V and J ends lost 3 bases and 6 bases, in that order; junction bases with no gene match: 5. Germline assignment: CDR1 LGHDT and CDR2 YNNKEL (reference sequence). CDR3 sequence reads: CASSQPGQGDGYTF. For the CDR3, the DNA is TGTGCCAGCAGCCAGCCGGGACAGGGAGATGGCTACACCTTC.

The V gene is TRBV6-2 or TRBV6-3, the J gene TRBJ2-1; 10 bases are shared with TRBD2. Germline V gene data show CDR1 as MNHEY and CDR2 as SVGEGT. The CDR3 length is 15 residues. After removal of 6 bases from V and 4 bases from J, the junction contained 6 bases not matched to a gene. The chain's CDR3 is CASSLGLAAYNEQFF. The CDR3 coding sequence is TGTGCCAGCAGCCTTGGACTAGCGGCGTACAATGAGCAGTTCTTC.

The rearrangement uses TRBV19 and TRBJ2-7, with TRBD1 matching over 10 bases. CDR3 size: 14 residues. V shed 7 bases and J 3 bases; nucleotides not matched to a gene: 6. CDR1 is LNHDA, CDR2 SQIVND, per germline (reference sequence). The CDR3 is CASNPGQGNYEQYF. The CDR3 region has the DNA TGTGCCAGTAACCCGGGACAGGGGAACTACGAGCAGTACTTC. The full variable domain, completed using reference TRBV19 and TRBJ2-7, is DGGITQSPKYLFRKEGQNVTLSCEQNLNHDAMYWYRQDPGQGLRLIYYSQIVNDFQKGDIAEGYSVSREKKESFPLTVTSAQKNPTAFYLCASNPGQGNYEQYFGPGTRLTVT.

The chain is built from TRBV5-6 and TRBJ1-2; D gene unclear. Trimming shortened V by 4 bases and J by 0 bases, and 10 bases separated the two germline ends. The CDR3 consists of 14 residues. Per the germline V gene, CDR1 is SGHDT and CDR2 is YYEEEE. This CDR3 is CASSPAGANYGYTF. The CDR3, as DNA: TGTGCCAGCAGCCCTGCAGGTGCTAACTATGGCTACACCTTC.

The J gene is TRBJ2-5, the V gene TRBV7-8, with 9 nucleotides matching TRBD2. The trim removed 6 bases at V and 3 bases at J, leaving 11 bases unmatched. This CDR3 has 16 amino acids. Germline loops: CDR1 SGHVS, CDR2 FQNEAQ. The CDR3 coding sequence is TGTGCCAGCAGACAAACCTGGACTAGCGAAAAAGAGACCCAGTACTTC. Protein product: CASRQTWTSEKETQYF. Combining the CDR3 with reference TRBV7-8 and TRBJ2-5 gives the whole variable domain GAGVSQSPRYKVAKRGQDVALRCDPISGHVSLFWYQQALGQGPEFLTYFQNEAQLDKSGLPSDRFFAERPEGSVSTLKIQRTQQEDSAVYLCASRQTWTSEKETQYFGPGTRLLVL.

V gene TRBV5-4 combines with J gene TRBJ2-1, with 10 bases fitting TRBD2. There are 13 residues in the CDR3. Trimming at V came to 5 bases and at J to 6 bases, leaving 2 bases not matched to a gene. Per the germline V gene, CDR1 is SGHNT and CDR2 is YYREEE (reference sequence). CDR3 residues: CASRLAGSNEQFF. The CDR3 DNA follows: TGTGCCAGCAGACTAGCGGGAAGCAATGAGCAGTTCTTC.